This record concerns one T cell receptor (beta chain) sequence. Its recognized antigen is unknown. Per-nucleotide qualities are absent, and no much larger clonotype sits a single base away. Stable Graves' hyperthyroidism was defined as the absence of progression to ophthalmopathy over 18 months of follow-up. The hyperthyroidism patients were between 18 and 65 years old and newly diagnosed, with a disease duration of less than 2 months. Exclusion was applied to patients with uncontrolled infections, other autoimmune diseases, pregnancy or lactation. Clinical symptoms, serum thyroxine and TRAb, thyroid ultrasound, and orbital computed tomography formed the basis for the diagnoses. PBMCs were separated from 10 ml of fresh peripheral blood using Ficoll-Paque density gradient centrifugation. Total RNA was extracted with Trizol reagent, and quality was checked on an Agilent 2100 Bioanalyzer. These data originate in a study of T cells in Graves' hyperthyroidism and ophthalmopathy (dated by TCRdb to the late 2010s). About the investigation overall: Peripheral blood samples were taken at initial diagnosis, before any treatment was given. A discovery cohort of approximately 100 patients, roughly 45 with Graves' ophthalmopathy and approximately 60 with stable Graves' hyperthyroidism, was used to find distinguishing TCR V-J signatures. An independent validation cohort of about 19 hyperthyroidism patients and roughly 16 patients who later progressed to ophthalmopathy tested prospective prediction of ophthalmopathy. The approximately 100 discovery patients were divided at random into training and test sets in a 7:3 ratio. In addition, the study compared T-cell repertoires in thyroid tissue and in blood from roughly 6 Graves' hyperthyroidism patients. Following sampling, methimazole starting at 30 mg daily was given to hyperthyroidism patients, and high-dose intravenous methylprednisolone was given to ophthalmopathy patients. According to the paper, TCR Vbeta CDR3 sequencing was carried out on more than 120 peripheral blood samples, which came from fewer than 50 ophthalmopathy, 75 or so hyperthyroidism and roughly 17 progressor patients.

Overall results and qualifications from the work: During validation, the model predicted progression to ophthalmopathy a median of roughly six months ahead of onset, with almost 71% sensitivity and 72% to 85% specificity. Most expanded thyroid clonotypes (frequency above 0.001) were also detected in blood, a finding suggesting that blood repertoires may reflect thyroid immune responses. Sample size was not statistically predetermined, and blinding of investigators to group allocation was not performed. In cross-validation, a model built on a 13 V-J signature told ophthalmopathy apart from stable hyperthyroidism with 85% to 90% sensitivity and approximately 81% specificity, and in testing the same model reached 80%/75%.

Looking up the germline V gene yields CDR1 SGHTS and CDR2 YDEGEE. The germline ends are 14 bases apart after V is trimmed by 4 bases and J by 6 bases. The CDR3 runs 13 amino acids, cysteine and phenylalanine included. The read is trimmed to its CDR3 DNA, 39 bases read in frame from base 1. The TCR beta CDR3 regions were amplified from the RNA transcripts. The first round of RT-PCR for the TCR CDR3 was performed with the HTBI primer set and the Qiagen OneStep RT-PCR kit. Libraries were constructed in a second round of multiplex PCR, after which size selection and purification were carried out. The libraries were sequenced on an Illumina HiSeq2000 using paired-end 100 bp reads. Concerning the study's data processing: SOAPnuke was used to process the raw data, removing reads that contained adapters or uncalled bases, had a mean Phred below 15, or lacked an exact match to the constant primer or identifier. High-quality paired reads were merged with COPE v1.2.5, and unique nucleotide sequences were defined as clonotypes. Clonotypes were aligned to IMGT TRBV, TRBD and TRBJ reference segments using MiTCR v1.1. The analysis was restricted to V-J combinations with a frequency above 0.0001, which together covered 99% to 99.2% of the repertoires. The TCS score was defined as F50 (clonal expansion) divided by E x V (chaos), with BLOSUM62-based TCRdist calculated between CDR3 peptides within each V-J. Welch's t-statistics and random forest reduced 450 to 600 V-J features to roughly 13, which were used in a naive Bayes classifier (R e1071). TCRdb itself trimmed the public reads at Q25 with fastp, ran MiXCR and retained productive beta chains. Rows with one shared CDR3 protein collapse into an entry with the most common genes and DNA. For this entry, the V and J calls and clone size follow TCRdb and not the study's own pipeline. The sample table shows hundreds of thousands of distinct CDR3 sequences, and about 15% are seen once. Roughly 10% of the sample belongs to the ten largest clones.

Sample: blood. The rearranged segments are TRBV5-8 and TRBJ2-7, with TRBD1 tentatively as D gene (6 bases match). The TCR sequence derives from a woman between 18 and 30 years old with Graves' hyperthyroidism. CDR3 sequence: CASSVQGRGEQYF. The bases read TGTGCCAGCAGCGTCCAGGGCAGGGGCGAGCAGTACTTC.